This T cell receptor beta chain was profiled in a study of T cell responses to AZD1222 COVID-19 vaccine. Findings and caveats of the study: The span of vaccine-associated CD4 TCRs extended across spike, with dominance at 160-218 and 743-854. No repertoire was sampled before or during the peak T cell response, only after it. Among the donors, most were white British and more were female, and clonal diversity was possibly underestimated.

The CDR3 is made up of 13 amino acids. V lost 6 bases and J 6 bases, leaving 11 bases between the germline ends. Germline assignment: CDR1 MNHEY and CDR2 SVGAGI. TCRdb's table, derived via immunoSEQ multiplex PCR, lists solely in-frame clones and lacks some. The sample lists 100,000 to 150,000 clones; 90% were seen once. To note about this clone: Its target is unknown.

The chain is built from TRBV6-5 and TRBJ2-2, with D tentatively TRBD1 (6 bases). The receptor's source is an adult in good health. Sequenced material: peripheral blood, taken on day 0 of MenACWY control vaccination. The CDR3: CASRPDRPGELFF. CDR3 in DNA: TGTGCCAGCAGACCTGACAGGCCCGGGGAGCTGTTTTTT.